One and the same sample provided the 12 T cell receptor beta chains below, sequenced in a study of OX40 agonist ivuxolimab in advanced cancers. Libraries were built with the immunoSEQ multiplex PCR assay. As stored in TCRdb, this immuneACCESS dataset retains in-frame rearrangements with V and J assigned. A fraction of the clones does not appear; measured against another copy, unresolved V genes explain less than half of the discrepancy, and the remainder lacks a known reason. This sample lists some 59,000 clones; 70% to 85% were detected once. The ten most abundant clones make up 2.4% of the sample. The sequencing here drew on CD4+ or CD8+ T cells sorted from blood, taken in a trial of the OX40 agonist ivuxolimab. The receptors originated from an adult with an advanced solid tumor such as melanoma, head and neck, liver or kidney cancer.

The rearrangement joins TRBV4-1 to TRBJ2-1; 8 bases fit TRBD2. There are 16 residues in the CDR3. The V and J ends lost 4 bases and 5 bases, in that order; junction bases with no gene match: 10. CDR1 MGHRA and CDR2 YSYEKL come from the germline V gene. The CDR3 DNA reads TGCGCCAGCAGCCCCCTACAGACTAGCGCACACAATGAGCAGTTCTTC. Protein sequence: CASSPLQTSAHNEQFF.

This chain links TRBV6-4 with TRBJ2-3; possibly TRBD1 for D (6 bases). Germline CDR1 and CDR2: MRHNA and SNTAGT. The CDR3 sequence is 14 residues long. With 3 bases removed from V and 0 bases from J, the gap between germline ends came to 7 bases. CDR3: CASSEGTSTDTQYF. Written as DNA, the CDR3 is TGTGCCAGCAGTGAAGGGACAAGCACAGATACGCAGTATTTT.

With regard to this clone: Different DNA sequences within this sample yield the same CDR3. The chain is built from TRBV7-2 and TRBJ2-5, with 8 bases lining up with TRBD1. The CDR3 extends over 14 amino acids. The V and J ends lost 3 bases and 1 base, in that order; junction bases with no gene match: 1. Germline-derived CDR1 and CDR2 are SGHTA and FQGNSA. The CDR3 sequence: CASSFRGRQETQYF. Here the CDR3 DNA reads TGTGCCAGCAGCTTCAGGGGGCGCCAAGAGACCCAGTACTTC.

The chain's CDR3 is CASSLGIRVGEAFF. The CDR3 nucleotides are TGTGCCAGCAGCTTAGGTATTAGGGTCGGAGAAGCTTTCTTT. The chain couples TRBV11-2 to TRBJ1-1; no clear D gene. Germline V gene sequence: CDR1 SGHAT, CDR2 FQNNGV. V was clipped by 1 base and J by 8 bases, with 14 bases between them. CDR3 size: 14 residues.

This clone appeared many times. In DNA, the CDR3 is TGCGCCAGCAGCTTGGCCGGGGCCAGGAACACTGAAGCTTTCTTT. This sequence encodes CASSLAGARNTEAFF. This chain uses TRBV5-1 with TRBJ1-1; TRBD1 is a possible D gene (5 bases). Germline assignment: CDR1 SGHRS and CDR2 YFSETQ. The V and J ends lost 0 bases and 1 base respectively, with 10 bases between them. This CDR3 is 15 amino acids long.

This chain connects TRBV9 to TRBJ2-5; TRBD1 matches at 8 bases. V shed 2 bases and J 2 bases; nucleotides not matched to a gene: 2. This CDR3 comprises 14 residues. The germline gives CDR1 SGDLS, CDR2 YYNGEE. CDR3 amino acids: CASSVGQGQETQYF. The CDR3 nucleotides read TGTGCCAGCAGCGTCGGACAGGGACAAGAGACCCAGTACTTC.

V gene TRBV4-1 combines with J gene TRBJ2-3, with D perhaps TRBD1 or TRBD2 (5 bases each). Trimming took 4 bases from V and 6 from J, leaving 11 bases between them. From germline, CDR1 is MGHRA and CDR2 YSYEKL. The CDR3 extends over 13 amino acids. Written as DNA, the CDR3 is TGCGCCAGCAGCCTAGGCGAGGGGGATACGCAGTATTTT. Amino acid sequence: CASSLGEGDTQYF.

The V call is TRBV28, the J call TRBJ1-4, with 8 bases matching TRBD1. CDR3 length: 15 amino acids. Germline assignment: CDR1 MDHEN and CDR2 SYDVKM. Unmatched junction bases numbered 5, after V lost 5 bases and J lost 3 bases. This chain's CDR3 is CASSRRQGPNEKLFF. The CDR3 DNA is TGTGCCAGCAGTCGCAGACAGGGGCCTAATGAAAAACTGTTTTTT.

The rearrangement uses TRBV7-2 and TRBJ2-5; D tentatively fits TRBD1 or TRBD2 (6 bases each). Germline CDR1 and CDR2: SGHTA and FQGNSA. Trimming took 1 base from V and 5 from J, leaving 14 bases between them. CDR3 length: 15 amino acids. In DNA, the CDR3 is TGTGCCAGCAGCTTAGATGGGATAGGGGGGGAGACCCAGTACTTC. This sequence encodes CASSLDGIGGETQYF.

The rearrangement uses TRBV7-8 and TRBJ2-7, with D possibly matching TRBD2 (6 bases). Between the trimmed V and J ends, which lost 4 bases and 0 bases, there was a span of 7 bases. Germline CDR1 reads SGHVS; CDR2 reads FQNEAQ. The CDR3 sequence is 13 residues long. The CDR3 region has the DNA TGTGCCAGCAGCTCCGGGAGCTCCTACGAGCAGTACTTC. Translating gives CASSSGSSYEQYF. The variable domain in full, completed from reference TRBV7-8 and TRBJ2-7, reads GAGVSQSPRYKVAKRGQDVALRCDPISGHVSLFWYQQALGQGPEFLTYFQNEAQLDKSGLPSDRFFAERPEGSVSTLKIQRTQQEDSAVYLCASSSGSSYEQYFGPGTRLTVT.

The chain links TRBV6-4 to TRBJ2-3; D gene uncertain. Germline lookup yields CDR1 MRHNA and CDR2 SNTAGT. CDR3 length: 14 residues. V dropped 6 bases and J dropped 0 bases, with 10 bases sitting between them. DNA of the CDR3: TGTGCCAGCAGCGTATACTCTAGCACAGATACGCAGTATTTT. Its translation is CASSVYSSTDTQYF.

The chain combines TRBV9 with TRBJ1-6; D unclear. The CDR3 sequence is 16 residues long. Looked up from germline, CDR1 is SGDLS and CDR2 is YYNGEE. The V end was cut by 0 bases, the J end by 5 bases, with 12 bases between. CDR3 protein: CASSVAGSANNSPLHF. As DNA, the CDR3 is TGTGCCAGCAGCGTAGCTGGGTCGGCTAATAATTCACCCCTCCACTTT.